These 12 T cell receptor beta chains were sequenced from one sample in a study of blood T cell repertoires in COVID-19. Profiled with immunoSEQ multiplex PCR; TCRdb holds only in-frame clones, not every one. The sample holds over 130,000 clones, just over 85% seen once. Source material: peripheral blood. The receptors come from a man between 65 and 85 years old with acute or convalescent COVID-19.

J is TRBJ2-7 and V is TRBV28; TRBD2 aligns across 11 bases. V lost 6 bases to trimming and J lost 0 bases; unmatched junction nucleotides: 1. Germline values: CDR1 MDHEN, CDR2 SYDVKM. The CDR3 length is 14 residues. The CDR3 region has the DNA TGTGCCAGCAGGACTAGCGGGACCTCCTACGAGCAGTACTTC. This gives the protein CASRTSGTSYEQYF.

This sequence joins TRBV9 and TRBJ1-2; no clear D. The germline V gene encodes CDR1 SGDLS and CDR2 YYNGEE. Trimming pared 0 bases from V and 0 bases from J, leaving 9 bases between. This CDR3 is 15 amino acids long. This CDR3 reads CASSVGQNTNYGYTF. The CDR3 DNA reads as TGTGCCAGCAGCGTAGGCCAGAATACTAACTATGGCTACACCTTC.

The chain carries TRBV7-8 and TRBJ2-1; 10 bases map to TRBD2. Germline CDR1 SGHVS, CDR2 FQNEAQ. V dropped 3 bases and J dropped 6; count of bases not matched to a gene: 14. This CDR3 has 18 amino acids. DNA for the CDR3: TGTGCCAGCAGCTTTAGGTTAGCAGCGGGAGGGGGTACCAATGAGCAGTTCTTC. Amino acid sequence: CASSFRLAAGGGTNEQFF.

This chain joins TRBV6-1 and TRBJ2-3; 13 bases agree with TRBD2. Germline V CDR1 and CDR2: MNHNS, SASEGT. J was trimmed by 3 bases and V by 1 base; bases with no gene match: 1. This CDR3 region has 16 residues. CDR3 loop: CASSEGGLAGTDTQYF. CDR3 nucleotide sequence: TGTGCCAGCAGTGAAGGGGGACTAGCGGGAACAGATACGCAGTATTTT.

V and J are TRBV9 and TRBJ2-7; 7 bases agree with TRBD1. The CDR3 totals 14 residues. The germline CDR1 and CDR2 sequences are SGDLS and YYNGEE. The J segment lost 3 bases and the V segment lost 0 bases, leaving 3 bases of the junction unmatched. In DNA form, the CDR3 reads TGTGCCAGCAGCGTAGCTGGGACAGACTACGAGCAGTACTTC. Protein product: CASSVAGTDYEQYF.

The sample holds one count of this clone. V usage is TRBV28 and J usage is TRBJ2-7, with 12 bases that match TRBD1. Germline CDR1 and CDR2: MDHEN and SYDVKM. J lost 4 bases, V lost 10 bases, and 11 bases had no gene match. The CDR3 has 15 amino acids. CDR3 in DNA: TGTGCCATCTTATCCGGGACAGGGGGCGATTACGAGCAGTACTTC. Translated, it gives CAILSGTGGDYEQYF. Full variable domain (rest looked up from reference TRBV28 and TRBJ2-7): DVKVTQSSRYLVKRTGEKVFLECVQDMDHENMFWYRQDPGLGLRLIYFSYDVKMKEKGDIPEGYSVSREKKERFSLILESASTNQTSMYLCAILSGTGGDYEQYFGPGTRLTVT.

The genes are TRBV11-2 and TRBJ2-2; D possibly corresponds to TRBD2 (5 bases). Trimming took off 5 bases at V and 3 bases at J, with 16 bases between the two ends. Germline CDR1 and CDR2: SGHAT and FQNNGV. The CDR3 runs 16 residues. CDR3 in amino acids: CASSMGAPIHTGELFF. CDR3 DNA sequence: TGTGCCAGCAGCATGGGAGCGCCGATCCACACCGGGGAGCTGTTTTTT.

A note on this clone: The identical CDR3 is also encoded by other nucleotide sequences in the sample. The V call is TRBV7-2, the J call TRBJ2-7; D remains unclear. Germline-derived CDR1 and CDR2 are SGHTA and FQGNSA. CDR3 length equals 16 residues. V was clipped by 1 base and J by 0 bases, with 13 bases between them. The CDR3 nucleotides read TGTGCCAGCAGCTTAGGCGGCGGCTCTAGCTCCTACGAGCAGTACTTC. Residues: CASSLGGGSSSYEQYF.

The table lists this clone with a count of one. The V and J genes are TRBV5-1 and TRBJ2-5, with TRBD1 identical over 9 bases. The CDR3 extends over 14 amino acids. Per the germline V gene, CDR1 is SGHRS and CDR2 is YFSETQ. V dropped 3 bases and J dropped 4; count of bases not matched to a gene: 4. The CDR3 DNA reads as TGCGCCAGCAGCTCCACAGGGGGCAGAGAGACCCAGTACTTC. It yields the protein CASSSTGGRETQYF.

As concerns this clone: This CDR3 is also generated by other DNA sequences in the sample. This sequence joins TRBV19 and TRBJ2-3; tentative D call: TRBD1 (5 bases). CDR1 is LNHDA and CDR2 is SQIVND in the germline V gene (reference sequence). V lost 4 bases and J lost 0, with 8 bases in between. CDR3 length: 14 amino acids. In nucleotides, the CDR3 is TGTGCCAGTAGTAAGGGGTCCAGCACAGATACGCAGTATTTT. Amino acids: CASSKGSSTDTQYF.

J is TRBJ2-1 and V is TRBV29-1; D possibly corresponds to TRBD1 (6 bases). Trimming took off 2 bases at V and 2 bases at J, with 13 bases between the two ends. Germline V CDR1 and CDR2: SQVTM, ANQGSEA. The CDR3 is 15 residues long. CDR3 sequence: CSVENRVLPYNEQFF. CDR3 in DNA: TGCAGCGTTGAAAACAGGGTTTTGCCCTACAATGAGCAGTTCTTC.

The chain joins TRBV6-5 to TRBJ1-6; 9 positions match TRBD1. Per the germline V gene, CDR1 is MNHEY and CDR2 is SVGAGI. Germline trimming cut 8 bases from V and 6 bases from J; bases unmatched to any gene: 5. The CDR3 covers 14 residues. The DNA for the CDR3 is TGTGCCAGCTACTCGGGACAGGGTAATTCACCCCTCCACTTT. It specifies CASYSGQGNSPLHF.